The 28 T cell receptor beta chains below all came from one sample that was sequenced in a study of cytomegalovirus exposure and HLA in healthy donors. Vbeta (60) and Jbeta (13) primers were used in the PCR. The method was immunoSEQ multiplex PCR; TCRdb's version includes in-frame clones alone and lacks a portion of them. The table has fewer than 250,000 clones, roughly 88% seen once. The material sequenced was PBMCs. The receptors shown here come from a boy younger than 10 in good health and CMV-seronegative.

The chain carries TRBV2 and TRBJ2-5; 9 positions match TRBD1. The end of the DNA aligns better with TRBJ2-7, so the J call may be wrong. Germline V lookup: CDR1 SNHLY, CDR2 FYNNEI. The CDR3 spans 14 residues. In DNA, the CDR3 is TGTGCCAGCACCACGGGACAGGGCACCTACGAGCAGTACTTC. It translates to CASTTGQGTYEQYF.

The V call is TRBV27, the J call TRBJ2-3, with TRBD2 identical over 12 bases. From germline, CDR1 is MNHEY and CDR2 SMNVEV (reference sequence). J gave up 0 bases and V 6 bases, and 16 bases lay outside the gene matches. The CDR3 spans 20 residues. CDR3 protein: CASRLNPPTSGGSSTDTQYF. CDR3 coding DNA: TGTGCCAGCAGACTAAATCCTCCGACTAGCGGGGGTTCTAGCACAGATACGCAGTATTTT.

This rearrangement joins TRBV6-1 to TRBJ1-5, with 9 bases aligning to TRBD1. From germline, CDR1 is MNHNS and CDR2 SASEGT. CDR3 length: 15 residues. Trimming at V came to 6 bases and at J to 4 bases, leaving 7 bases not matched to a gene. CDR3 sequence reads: CASRVWDRENQPQHF. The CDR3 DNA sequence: TGTGCCAGCAGGGTTTGGGACAGGGAAAATCAGCCCCAGCATTTT.

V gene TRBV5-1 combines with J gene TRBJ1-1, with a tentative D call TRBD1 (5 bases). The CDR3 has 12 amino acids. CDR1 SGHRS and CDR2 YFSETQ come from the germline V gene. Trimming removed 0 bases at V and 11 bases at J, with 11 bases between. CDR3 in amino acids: CASSLEGVGAFF. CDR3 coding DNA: TGCGCCAGCAGCTTGGAAGGGGTCGGGGCTTTCTTT.

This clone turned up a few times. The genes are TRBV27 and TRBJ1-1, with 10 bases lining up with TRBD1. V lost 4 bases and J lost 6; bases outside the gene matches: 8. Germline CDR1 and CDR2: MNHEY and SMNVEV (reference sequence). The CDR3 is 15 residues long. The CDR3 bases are TGTGCCAGCAGTTCCCCGGGACAGGGGTACGCTGAAGCTTTCTTT. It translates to CASSSPGQGYAEAFF.

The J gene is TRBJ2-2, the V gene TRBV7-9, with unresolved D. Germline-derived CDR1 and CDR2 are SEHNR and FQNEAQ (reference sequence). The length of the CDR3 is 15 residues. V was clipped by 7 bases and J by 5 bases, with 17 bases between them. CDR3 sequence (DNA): TGTGCCAGCAACTTCAACCCCCTAATGACCGGGGAGCTGTTTTTT. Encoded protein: CASNFNPLMTGELFF.

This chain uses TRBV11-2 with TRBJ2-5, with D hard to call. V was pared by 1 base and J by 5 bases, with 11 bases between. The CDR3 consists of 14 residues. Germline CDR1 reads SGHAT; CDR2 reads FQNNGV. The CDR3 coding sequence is TGTGCCAGCAGCTTAGCTCGGGTGCGGGAGACCCAGTACTTC. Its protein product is CASSLARVRETQYF.

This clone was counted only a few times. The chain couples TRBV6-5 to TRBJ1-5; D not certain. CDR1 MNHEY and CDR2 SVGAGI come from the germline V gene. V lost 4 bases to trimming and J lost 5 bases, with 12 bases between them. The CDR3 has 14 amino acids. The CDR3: CASSSSRTHQPQHF. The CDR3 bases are TGTGCCAGCAGTTCCTCCCGGACTCATCAGCCCCAGCATTTT.

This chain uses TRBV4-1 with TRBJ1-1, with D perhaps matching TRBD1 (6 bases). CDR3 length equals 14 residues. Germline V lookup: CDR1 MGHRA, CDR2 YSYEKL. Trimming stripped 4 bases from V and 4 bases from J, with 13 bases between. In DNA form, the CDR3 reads TGCGCCAGCAGCCCCCGACAGGTTAGCACTGAAGCTTTCTTT. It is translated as CASSPRQVSTEAFF.

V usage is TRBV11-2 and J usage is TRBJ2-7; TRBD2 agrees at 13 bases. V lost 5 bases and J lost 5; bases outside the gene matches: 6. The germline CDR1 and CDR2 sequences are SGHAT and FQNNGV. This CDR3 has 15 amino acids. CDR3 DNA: TGTGCCAGCAGCAATGGGACTAGCGGGATTCACGAGCAGTACTTC. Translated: CASSNGTSGIHEQYF.

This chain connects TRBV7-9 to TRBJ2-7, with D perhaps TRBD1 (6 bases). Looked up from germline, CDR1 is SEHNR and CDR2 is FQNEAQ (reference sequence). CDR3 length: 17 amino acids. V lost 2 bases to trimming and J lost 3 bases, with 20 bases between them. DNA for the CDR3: TGTGCCAGCAGCTTATTCCCTCCGGGACACACGATCTACGAGCAGTACTTC. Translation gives CASSLFPPGHTIYEQYF.

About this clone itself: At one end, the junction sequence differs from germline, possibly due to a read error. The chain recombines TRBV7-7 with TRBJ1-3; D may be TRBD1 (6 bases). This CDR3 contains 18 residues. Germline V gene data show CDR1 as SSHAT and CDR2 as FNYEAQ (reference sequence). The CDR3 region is CASSLYPRGSHSGNTIYF. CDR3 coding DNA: TGTGCTAGCAGCCTCTATCCCAGGGGATCTCACTCTGGAAACACCATATATTTT.

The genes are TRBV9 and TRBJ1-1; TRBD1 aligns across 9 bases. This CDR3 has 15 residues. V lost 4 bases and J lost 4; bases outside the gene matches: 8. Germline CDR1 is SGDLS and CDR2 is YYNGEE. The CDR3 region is CASSPWTGEATEAFF. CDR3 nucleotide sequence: TGTGCCAGCAGCCCCTGGACAGGGGAGGCCACTGAAGCTTTCTTT.

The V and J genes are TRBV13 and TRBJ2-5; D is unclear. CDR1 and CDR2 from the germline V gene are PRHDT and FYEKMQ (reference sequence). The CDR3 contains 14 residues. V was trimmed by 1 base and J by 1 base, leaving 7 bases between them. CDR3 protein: CASSLESRQETQYF. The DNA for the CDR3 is TGTGCCAGCAGCTTAGAAAGCCGCCAAGAGACCCAGTACTTC.

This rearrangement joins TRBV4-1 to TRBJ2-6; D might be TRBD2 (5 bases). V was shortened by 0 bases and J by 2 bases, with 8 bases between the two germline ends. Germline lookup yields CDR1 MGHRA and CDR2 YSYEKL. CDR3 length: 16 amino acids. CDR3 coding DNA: TGCGCCAGCAGCCAAGATCCGGGAACTGGGGCCAACGTCCTGACTTTC. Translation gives CASSQDPGTGANVLTF.

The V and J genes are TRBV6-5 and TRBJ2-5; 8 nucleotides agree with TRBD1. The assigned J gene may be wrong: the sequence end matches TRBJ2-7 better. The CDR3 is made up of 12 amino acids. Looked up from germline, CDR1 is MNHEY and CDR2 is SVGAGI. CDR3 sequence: CASSPQGAEQYF. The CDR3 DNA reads TGTGCCAGCAGTCCCCAGGGGGCCGAGCAGTACTTC.

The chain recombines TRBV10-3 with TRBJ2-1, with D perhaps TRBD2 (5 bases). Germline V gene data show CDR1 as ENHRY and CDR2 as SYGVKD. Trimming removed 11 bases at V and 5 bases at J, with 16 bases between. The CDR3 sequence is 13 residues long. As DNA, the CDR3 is TGTGCCTCAGAAGGGCCGCGGGACAATGAGCAGTTCTTC. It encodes CASEGPRDNEQFF.

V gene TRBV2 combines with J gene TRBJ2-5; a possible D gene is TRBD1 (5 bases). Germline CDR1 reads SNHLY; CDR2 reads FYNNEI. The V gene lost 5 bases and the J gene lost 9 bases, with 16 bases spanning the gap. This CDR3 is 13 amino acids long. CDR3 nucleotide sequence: TGTGCCAGCAGTACTAACAGGCTGTCGGCCCAGTACTTC. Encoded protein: CASSTNRLSAQYF.

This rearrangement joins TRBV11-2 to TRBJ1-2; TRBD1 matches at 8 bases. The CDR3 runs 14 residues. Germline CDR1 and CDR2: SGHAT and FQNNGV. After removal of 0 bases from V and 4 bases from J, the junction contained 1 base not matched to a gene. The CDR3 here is CASSLEGQGYGYTF. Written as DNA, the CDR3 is TGTGCCAGCAGCTTAGAAGGACAGGGCTATGGCTACACCTTC.

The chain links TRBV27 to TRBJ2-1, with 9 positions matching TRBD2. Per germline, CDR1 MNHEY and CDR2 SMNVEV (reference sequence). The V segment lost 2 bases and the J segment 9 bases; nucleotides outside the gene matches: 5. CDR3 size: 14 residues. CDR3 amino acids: CASSLGGGAVEQFF. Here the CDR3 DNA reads TGTGCCAGCAGTTTAGGCGGGGGGGCTGTTGAGCAGTTCTTC.

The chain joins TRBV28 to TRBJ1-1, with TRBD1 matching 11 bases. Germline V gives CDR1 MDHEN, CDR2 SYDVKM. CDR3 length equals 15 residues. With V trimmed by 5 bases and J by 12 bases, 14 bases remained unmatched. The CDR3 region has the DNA TGTGCCAGCAGTATCGGACAGGGGGCATCGTATGCGACTTTCTTT. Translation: CASSIGQGASYATFF.

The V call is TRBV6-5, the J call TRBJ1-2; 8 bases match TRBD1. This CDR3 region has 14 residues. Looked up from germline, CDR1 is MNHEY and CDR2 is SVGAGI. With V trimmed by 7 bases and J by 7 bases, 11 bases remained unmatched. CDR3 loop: CASTARQGACGYTF. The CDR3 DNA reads TGTGCCAGCACCGCTCGGCAGGGGGCTTGTGGCTACACCTTC.

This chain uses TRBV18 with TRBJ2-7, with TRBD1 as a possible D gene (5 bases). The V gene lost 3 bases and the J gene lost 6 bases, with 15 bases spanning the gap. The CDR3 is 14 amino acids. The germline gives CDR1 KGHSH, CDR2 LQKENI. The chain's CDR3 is CASSPGQGLSEQYF. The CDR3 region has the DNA TGTGCCAGCTCACCGGGGCAGGGTTTGAGCGAGCAGTACTTC. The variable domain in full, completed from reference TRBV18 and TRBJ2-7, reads NAGVMQNPRHLVRRRGQEARLRCSPMKGHSHVYWYRQLPEEGLKFMVYLQKENIIDESGMPKERFSAEFPKEGPSILRIQQVVRGDSAAYFCASSPGQGLSEQYFGPGTRLTVT.

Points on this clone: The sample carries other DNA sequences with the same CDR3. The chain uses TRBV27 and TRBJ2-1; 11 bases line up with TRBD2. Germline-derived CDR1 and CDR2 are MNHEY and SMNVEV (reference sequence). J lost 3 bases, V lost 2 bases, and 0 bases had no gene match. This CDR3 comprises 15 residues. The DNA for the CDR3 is TGTGCCAGCAGTTTAGGGACTAGCGGCTACAATGAGCAGTTCTTC. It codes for CASSLGTSGYNEQFF.

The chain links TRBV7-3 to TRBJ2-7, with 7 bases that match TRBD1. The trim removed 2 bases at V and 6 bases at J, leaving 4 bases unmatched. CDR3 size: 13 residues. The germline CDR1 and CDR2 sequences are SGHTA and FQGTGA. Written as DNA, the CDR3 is TGTGCCAGCAGCTTACTGACAGGGACCGAGCAGTACTTC. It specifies CASSLLTGTEQYF.

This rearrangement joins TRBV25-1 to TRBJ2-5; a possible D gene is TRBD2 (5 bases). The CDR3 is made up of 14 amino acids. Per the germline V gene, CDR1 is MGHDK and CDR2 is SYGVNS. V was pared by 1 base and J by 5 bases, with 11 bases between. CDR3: CASSEWRGSETQYF. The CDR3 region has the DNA TGTGCCAGCAGTGAATGGCGAGGGTCCGAGACCCAGTACTTC.

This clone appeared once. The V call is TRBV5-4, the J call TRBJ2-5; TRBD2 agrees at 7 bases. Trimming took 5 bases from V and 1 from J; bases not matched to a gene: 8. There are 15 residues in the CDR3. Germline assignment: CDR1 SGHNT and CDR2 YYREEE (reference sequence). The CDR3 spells CASRGERDLQETQYF. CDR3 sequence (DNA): TGTGCCAGCAGGGGGGAGCGGGACCTCCAAGAGACCCAGTACTTC.

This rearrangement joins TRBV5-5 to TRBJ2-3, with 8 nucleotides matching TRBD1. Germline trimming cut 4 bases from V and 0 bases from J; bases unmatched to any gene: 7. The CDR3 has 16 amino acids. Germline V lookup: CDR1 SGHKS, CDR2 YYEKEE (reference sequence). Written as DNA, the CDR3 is TGTGCCAGCAGCAGACACGGGACAGGTAGCACAGATACGCAGTATTTT. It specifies CASSRHGTGSTDTQYF.